A selection of T cell receptor beta chains follows, all from one sample in a study of T cell responses to AZD1222 COVID-19 vaccine. Clones were read by immunoSEQ multiplex PCR, and TCRdb kept only the in-frame ones, dropping some. The sample shows 150,000 to 170,000 clones, 88% of them seen only once. The specimen was peripheral blood, collected on day 0 of AZD1222 vaccination. The receptors were sampled from an adult in good health. The conserved cysteine and the conserved F or W are not part of the CDR3 here. D genes are given only for firm matches.

j_call	d_call	cdr3_length	v_call	cdr3_aa
TRBJ1-2	TRBD1	15	TRBV5-1	ASSLVLTGGASYGYT
TRBJ1-5	TRBD1	11	TRBV6-5	ASATGGTQPQH
TRBJ2-2	.	14	TRBV4-3	ASSPVLGGRGGELF
TRBJ1-2	.	13	TRBV4-2	ASSQDGLKSDGYT
TRBJ1-5	TRBD1	12	TRBV18	ASSRQGAGQPQH
TRBJ2-5	.	15	TRBV5-1	ASSWAPGRATQETQY
TRBJ1-4	.	16	TRBV7-2	ASSFLGPRRATNEKLF
TRBJ2-2	TRBD2	15	TRBV2	ASSGLGLAGTSGELF
TRBJ2-3	.	10	TRBV14	ASSHTTDTQY
TRBJ1-2	.	11	TRBV19	ASSKGDHYGYT
TRBJ1-5	.	14	TRBV7-8	ASSQIPRGSNQPQH
TRBJ1-2	.	11	TRBV18	ASSPPGGGSYT
TRBJ1-6	TRBD1	14	TRBV11-2	ASSVDRESRNSPLH
TRBJ2-3	.	13	TRBV6-5	ASSYGGGPTDTQY
TRBJ2-2	.	14	TRBV9	ASSVATRASTGELF
TRBJ1-2	.	10	TRBV20-1	SASNAGDGYT
TRBJ1-2	.	11	TRBV5-1	ASSSGQHYGYT
TRBJ2-3	TRBD2	15	TRBV4-2	ASSPGTSGGHTDTQY
TRBJ2-3	TRBD2	13	TRBV5-1	ASSPSPGGVTTQY
TRBJ2-5	.	9	TRBV2	ASSFKETQY
TRBJ1-5	.	11	TRBV2	ASLGGFNQPQH
TRBJ1-2	.	14	TRBV9	ASSVGPASGEYGYT
TRBJ2-2	.	14	TRBV4-3	ASSHLGLPSAGELF
TRBJ1-2	.	11	TRBV13	ASSYLEDYGYT
TRBJ1-2	TRBD1	12	TRBV30	AWVGQGVYYGYT
TRBJ1-2	.	12	TRBV9	ASSVGSGDYGYT
TRBJ1-2	.	13	TRBV7-2	ASSQTFWSAYGYT
TRBJ2-5	.	11	TRBV12-3/TRBV12-4	ASSPRTRETQY
TRBJ1-6	TRBD1	12	TRBV3-1/TRBV3-2	ASSPGDRSSPLH
TRBJ1-2	.	14	TRBV19	ASSLPGTPVPSGYT
TRBJ1-4	TRBD1	12	TRBV6-5	ASRARDRGEKLF
TRBJ2-7	.	10	TRBV6-1	ASSEVLEGQY
TRBJ1-1	TRBD1	13	TRBV5-6	ASSLGDRVSFEAF
TRBJ1-2	.	10	TRBV7-2	ASSLEAGGYT
TRBJ1-5	.	14	TRBV5-3	AHHGRDPYSNQPQH
TRBJ2-5	.	12	TRBV28	ASSRINSGVSQY
TRBJ2-6	.	14	TRBV10-3	AISEPGETGANVLT
TRBJ2-7	TRBD2	13	TRBV7-6	ASSPSGGAGGRQY
TRBJ1-2	.	14	TRBV7-2	ASSLEVGRLGYGYT
TRBJ2-7	.	15	TRBV4-3	ASSQDLRRGGSYEQY
TRBJ1-1	TRBD1	11	TRBV19	ATLGQGFAEAF
TRBJ1-1	TRBD1	13	TRBV5-1	ASSPRGQPNTEAF
TRBJ2-7	.	12	TRBV27	ASSHEDSSYEQY
TRBJ1-6	.	11	TRBV12-3/TRBV12-4	ASRQGPNSPLH
TRBJ1-3	.	13	TRBV9	ASSPRVVSGNTIY
TRBJ1-2	TRBD1	14	TRBV15	ATSRGGWDRDFGYT
TRBJ1-5	.	16	TRBV7-2	ASSLADFEGYSNQPQH
TRBJ2-3	TRBD1	13	TRBV5-5	ASGLGQGITDTQY
TRBJ1-4	.	13	TRBV6-5	ASSLTRSTNEKLF
TRBJ1-1	.	13	TRBV29-1	SVELPGRENTEAF
TRBJ1-2	.	10	TRBV27	ASSNRVYGYT
TRBJ2-1	.	12	TRBV25-1	ASNSAQALNEQF
TRBJ1-5	.	14	TRBV4-2	ASSQDKGRVDQPQH